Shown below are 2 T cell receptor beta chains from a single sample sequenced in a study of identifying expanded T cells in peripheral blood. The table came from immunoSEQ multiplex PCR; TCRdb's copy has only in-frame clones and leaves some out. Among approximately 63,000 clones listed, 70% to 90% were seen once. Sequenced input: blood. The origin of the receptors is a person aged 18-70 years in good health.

The CDR3 coding sequence is TGCGCCAGCAGCTTTCGCCAGGGAAACACTGAAGCTTTCTTT. Translating it yields CASSFRQGNTEAFF. The genes are TRBV5-1 and TRBJ1-1; perhaps TRBD1 as D (5 bases). The CDR3 sequence is 14 residues long. With 2 bases removed from V and 2 bases from J, the gap between germline ends came to 10 bases. CDR1 is SGHRS and CDR2 is YFSETQ in the germline V gene. The variable domain in full, with the rest retrieved from reference TRBV5-1 and TRBJ1-1, is KAGVTQTPRYLIKTRGQQVTLSCSPISGHRSVSWYQQTPGQGLQFLFEYFSETQRNKGNFPGRFSGRQFSNSRSEMNVSTLELGDSALYLCASSFRQGNTEAFFGQGTRLTVV.

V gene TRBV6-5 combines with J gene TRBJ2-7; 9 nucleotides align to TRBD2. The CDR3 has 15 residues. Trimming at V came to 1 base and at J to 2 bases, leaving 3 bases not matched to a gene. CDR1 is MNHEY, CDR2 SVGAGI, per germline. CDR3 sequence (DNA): TGTGCCAGCAGTTACTTAGCGGGAGAAGCCTACGAGCAGTACTTC. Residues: CASSYLAGEAYEQYF.